The clone carrying this TCR beta chain was picked up a small number of times. Its antigen is unidentified. Germline is not matched at one junction end, which may reflect a read error. The source of the sample is a study of metastatic and nonmetastatic thyroid tumors. Study details: Repertoires of blood and of tissue (tumor or nodule) from malignant and benign thyroid patients were compared. Study-wide results and caveats: Relative to benign nodules, malignant thyroid tumors were reportedly characterized by significantly elevated TCR beta diversity in blood and tumor.

In the original workflow: The authors used CDR3 differences across clinicopathological groups to build a distant-metastasis classifier for papillary thyroid cancer. With MiXCR, TCRdb called clones anew from the PCR reads. It is TCRdb's table, rather than the study itself, that gives the V and J calls and clone size. The table includes about 39,000 clones, roughly a sixth detected once. Thyroid surgery was preceded by no treatment in any patient. The CDR3 covers 13 residues. The germline V gene encodes CDR1 MDHEN and CDR2 SYDVKM. The chain links TRBV28 to TRBJ2-7; the D gene could be TRBD1 or TRBD2 (5 bases each). The sequence was collected from a female donor with papillary thyroid cancer or a benign thyroid nodule (not recorded which). Some clones in this sample may be carry-over from other donors' samples. Input material: blood. Here the CDR3 DNA reads TGTGCCAGCAGTTTTCGGGGCTCATACGAGAAGTACTTC. Translating it yields CASSFRGSYEKYF.